Each of the 19 T cell receptor beta chains below was sequenced from the same sample in a study of blood T cell repertoires in COVID-19. The table came from immunoSEQ multiplex PCR; TCRdb's copy has only in-frame clones and leaves some out. Of 200,000 to 250,000 clones in the sample, about 82% were seen once. Sequencing input: peripheral blood. The receptors were sampled from a middle-aged man with COVID-19, enrolled during active disease.

The chain joins TRBV10-3 to TRBJ1-3, with TRBD1 as a possible D gene (6 bases). Trimming took 4 bases from V and 0 from J, leaving 16 bases between them. The CDR3 length is 17 residues. CDR1 and CDR2 from the germline V gene are ENHRY and SYGVKD. CDR3 bases: TGTGCCATCAGTGGCGGACAGAAACTTTTCTCTGGAAACACCATATATTTT. Residues: CAISGGQKLFSGNTIYF.

The chain combines TRBV27 with TRBJ2-3; TRBD2 matches 15 bases. Per the germline V gene, CDR1 is MNHEY and CDR2 is SMNVEV (reference sequence). The junction had 3 bases not matched to a gene; V was cut back by 3 bases and J by 5 bases. This CDR3 comprises 16 residues. The CDR3 DNA reads TGTGCCAGCAGTTTCCAGGGACTAGCGGGGGGAGATACGCAGTATTTT. The encoded protein is CASSFQGLAGGDTQYF.

The V and J genes are TRBV6-1 and TRBJ2-4, with D possibly being TRBD1 (7 bases). Germline V gene data show CDR1 as MNHNS and CDR2 as SASEGT. CDR3 length equals 12 residues. V dropped 3 bases and J dropped 9 bases, with 9 bases sitting between them. CDR3 protein: CASSEQGGIQYF. DNA for the CDR3: TGTGCCAGCAGTGAGCAGGGGGGCATTCAGTACTTC.

This clone was picked up one time. This rearrangement joins TRBV6-6 to TRBJ1-2; TRBD1 agrees at 7 bases. The CDR3 has 15 residues. Germline trimming cut 6 bases from V and 8 bases from J; bases unmatched to any gene: 15. CDR1 MNHNY and CDR2 SVGAGI come from the germline V gene (reference sequence). The CDR3 nucleotides are TGTGCCAGCAGACATCCCGGGACAGAGTCTGAGGGCTACACCTTC. Translated, it gives CASRHPGTESEGYTF.

About this clone itself: This specimen includes other DNA sequences encoding the same CDR3. The rearrangement joins TRBV18 to TRBJ1-2, with D hard to call. The germline V gene encodes CDR1 KGHSH and CDR2 LQKENI. CDR3 size: 13 residues. V gave up 6 bases and J gave up 4 bases, with 12 bases separating them. Here the CDR3 reads CASSPPGGYGYTF. As DNA, the CDR3 is TGTGCCAGCTCTCCTCCCGGTGGCTATGGCTACACCTTC.

The J gene is TRBJ1-1, the V gene TRBV11-2, with D hard to call. Germline V gene lookup returns CDR1 SGHAT and CDR2 FQNNGV. Trimming removed 1 base from V and 0 bases from J, with 9 bases in between. This CDR3 region has 15 residues. The CDR3 DNA reads TGTGCCAGCAGCTTAGTTGACAACCTGAACACTGAAGCTTTCTTT. It encodes CASSLVDNLNTEAFF.

The chain links TRBV14 to TRBJ2-2; D is undetermined. CDR3 size: 13 residues. The V end was cut by 5 bases, the J end by 7 bases, with 11 bases between. Germline assignment: CDR1 SGHDN and CDR2 FVKESK. This CDR3 is CASSFSRSGELFF. CDR3 coding DNA: TGTGCCAGCAGCTTCAGTAGGAGCGGGGAGCTGTTTTTT.

This chain joins TRBV6-5 and TRBJ1-2, with TRBD1 identical over 8 bases. The CDR3 consists of 13 residues. Trimming at V came to 6 bases and at J to 8 bases, leaving 8 bases not matched to a gene. Germline CDR1 is MNHEY and CDR2 is SVGAGI. CDR3 sequence (DNA): TGTGCCAGCAGCCTGGACAGGGATAGGGGCTACACCTTC. Protein sequence: CASSLDRDRGYTF.

This chain joins TRBV30 and TRBJ1-1; D may be TRBD1 (5 bases). From germline, CDR1 is GTSNPN and CDR2 SVGIG (reference sequence). The V end was cut by 0 bases, the J end by 4 bases, with 15 bases between. This CDR3 has 15 amino acids. CDR3 in amino acids: CAWSVGSGLATEAFF. In DNA, the CDR3 is TGTGCCTGGAGTGTGGGTTCAGGGTTGGCCACTGAAGCTTTCTTT.

The chain carries TRBV2 and TRBJ2-1; 14 bases line up with TRBD2. Germline V gene lookup returns CDR1 SNHLY and CDR2 FYNNEI. The junction had 8 bases not matched to a gene; V was cut back by 4 bases and J by 0 bases. The CDR3 has 19 residues. CDR3: CASSVRTSGGKSSYNEQFF. The CDR3 region has the DNA TGTGCCAGCAGTGTTAGGACTAGCGGGGGGAAAAGCTCCTACAATGAGCAGTTCTTC.

This clone was counted a single time. The chain is built from TRBV6-2 or TRBV6-3 and TRBJ2-1; a weak D match, TRBD1 (6 bases). Germline assignment: CDR1 MNHEY and CDR2 SVGEGT. The V end lost 6 bases, the J end lost 0 bases, and 15 bases lay between the germline ends. The CDR3 runs to 16 residues. CDR3 coding DNA: TGTGCCAGCAGCACAGACAGGAGACTCTCCTACAATGAGCAGTTCTTC. Its translation is CASSTDRRLSYNEQFF.

As DNA, the CDR3 is TGCGCCAGCAGCCCCGGGACAGGGACCTACGAGCAGTACTTC. Protein sequence: CASSPGTGTYEQYF. The chain joins TRBV5-1 to TRBJ2-7, with TRBD1 matching 9 bases. There are 14 residues in the CDR3. Trimming cost V 4 bases and J 2 bases; bases outside gene matches: 4. Germline CDR1 reads SGHRS; CDR2 reads YFSETQ.

The V and J genes are TRBV9 and TRBJ2-6, with no clear D. V was cut by 0 bases and J by 0 bases, with 4 bases left in between. This CDR3 spans 15 amino acids. Germline V lookup: CDR1 SGDLS, CDR2 YYNGEE. CDR3 sequence: CASSVGSSGANVLTF. The CDR3 nucleotides are TGTGCCAGCAGCGTAGGTAGCTCTGGGGCCAACGTCCTGACTTTC.

This clone was seen only once. The chain joins TRBV7-3 to TRBJ2-3; 9 nucleotides line up with TRBD1. The length of the CDR3 is 13 residues. J was trimmed by 2 bases and V by 8 bases; bases with no gene match: 2. CDR1 is SGHTA and CDR2 is FQGTGA in the germline V gene. The CDR3 loop reads CASGTGTTDTQYF. CDR3 nucleotides: TGTGCCAGCGGGACAGGGACCACAGATACGCAGTATTTT.

The V call is TRBV11-1, the J call TRBJ2-1; D is possibly TRBD1 (5 bases). Trimming pared 0 bases from V and 0 bases from J, leaving 12 bases between. CDR3 length: 17 amino acids. Germline assignment: CDR1 SGHAT and CDR2 FQDESV (reference sequence). CDR3 sequence (DNA): TGTGCCAGCAGCTTAGCTTCAGGGATGAGCTCCTACAATGAGCAGTTCTTC. The encoded protein is CASSLASGMSSYNEQFF. Combining the CDR3 with reference TRBV11-1 and TRBJ2-1 gives the whole variable domain EAEVAQSPRYKITEKSQAVAFWCDPISGHATLYWYRQILGQGPELLVQFQDESVVDDSQLPKDRFSAERLKGVDSTLKIQPAELGDSAMYLCASSLASGMSSYNEQFFGPGTRLTVL.

The chain couples TRBV18 to TRBJ1-2; D is perhaps TRBD1 (5 bases). Germline V lookup: CDR1 KGHSH, CDR2 LQKENI. Trimming removed 4 bases at V and 6 bases at J, with 15 bases between. The CDR3 spans 14 residues. CDR3 sequence (DNA): TGTGCCAGCTCACTGGACACCGGGCTGGATGGCTACACCTTC. Its protein is CASSLDTGLDGYTF.

This clone was picked up a small number of times. The rearrangement uses TRBV7-3 and TRBJ2-3; D is unresolved. V was pared by 9 bases and J by 4 bases, with 11 bases between. The CDR3 length is 12 residues. Looked up from germline, CDR1 is SGHTA and CDR2 is FQGTGA. This CDR3 is CASSANADTQYF. DNA for the CDR3: TGTGCCAGTTCCGCGAACGCAGATACGCAGTATTTT.

The V and J genes are TRBV5-1 and TRBJ1-1; 7 bases fit TRBD1. The germline gives CDR1 SGHRS, CDR2 YFSETQ. V gave up 4 bases and J gave up 0 bases; unmatched junction bases: 15. This CDR3 is built from 18 residues. The CDR3 is CASSGGQPSIAMNTEAFF. The CDR3 DNA reads as TGCGCCAGCAGCGGGGGACAGCCGTCCATAGCGATGAACACTGAAGCTTTCTTT. The full variable domain, in which reference TRBV5-1 and TRBJ1-1 provide the parts outside the CDR3, is KAGVTQTPRYLIKTRGQQVTLSCSPISGHRSVSWYQQTPGQGLQFLFEYFSETQRNKGNFPGRFSGRQFSNSRSEMNVSTLELGDSALYLCASSGGQPSIAMNTEAFFGQGTRLTVV.

CDR3 sequence (DNA): TGTGCCAGCAGTTACCCCCAGGGGGCAAGCAATCAGCCCCAGCATTTT. It encodes CASSYPQGASNQPQHF. This chain links TRBV6-6 with TRBJ1-5; 8 bases agree with TRBD1. V dropped 2 bases and J dropped 1; count of bases not matched to a gene: 4. Germline CDR1 MNHNY, CDR2 SVGAGI (reference sequence). The length of the CDR3 is 16 residues.